The sequence of this TCR beta chain was determined in a study of blood T cell repertoires in COVID-19. As processed by the authors: From reference gene primer amplification, estimates of nucleated cell counts were derived. Clones were read by immunoSEQ multiplex PCR, and TCRdb kept only the in-frame ones, dropping some. Clone size and V and J calls were adopted from that table, with D and trimming inferred from the DNA. The data show a few hundred thousand clones, over 85% seen once. Those enrolled, adults aged roughly 18 to 89 years, came from around 24 US areas. This clone was observed once. The sequenced sample consisted of PBMCs or T cells enriched from blood (not recorded which). This TCR came from a woman aged 60-70 years who had recovered from COVID-19.

The CDR3: CASSLSGGNQPQHF. As DNA, the CDR3 is TGTGCCAGCAGCTTATCAGGGGGCAATCAGCCCCAGCATTTT. The rearrangement uses TRBV7-9 and TRBJ1-5; D is possibly TRBD1 (6 bases). CDR1 SEHNR and CDR2 FQNEAQ come from the germline V gene (reference sequence). Trimming took 2 bases from V and 2 from J, leaving 7 bases between them. The CDR3 is 14 amino acids.